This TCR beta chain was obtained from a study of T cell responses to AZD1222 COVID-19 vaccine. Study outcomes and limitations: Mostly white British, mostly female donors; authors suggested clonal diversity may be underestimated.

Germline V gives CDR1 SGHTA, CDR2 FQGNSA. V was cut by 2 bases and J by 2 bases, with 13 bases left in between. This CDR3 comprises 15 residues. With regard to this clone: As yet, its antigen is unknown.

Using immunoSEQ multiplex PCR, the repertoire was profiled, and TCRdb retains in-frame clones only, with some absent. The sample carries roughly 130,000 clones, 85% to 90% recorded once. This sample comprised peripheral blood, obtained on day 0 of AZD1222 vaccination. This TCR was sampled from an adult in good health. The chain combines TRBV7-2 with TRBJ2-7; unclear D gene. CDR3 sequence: CASSLSQLNTYEQYF. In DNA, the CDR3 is TGTGCCAGCAGCTTAAGCCAGCTTAACACCTACGAGCAGTACTTC.